The rows below give T cell receptor beta chains drawn from one sample of a study of cytomegalovirus exposure and HLA in healthy donors. Repertoires were generated with immunoSEQ multiplex PCR, while TCRdb's copy carries only in-frame clones and drops some. The sample has 55,000 to 85,000 clones, 55% to 65% seen once. Sequencing input: PBMCs. The receptors here all came from a woman in her 50s in good health and CMV-seronegative. The CDR3 runs from the conserved cysteine through the conserved F or W. A D gene is named only where the DNA matches it firmly. Clone size is stated in some rows and not others, as once, few, many or a class when expanded.

cdr3_nt	cdr3_aa	clone_size	j_call	v_call	d_call
TGTGCCAGCAGTTTTTCCAGGGCCATGGGAGGAAACACCATATATTTT	CASSFSRAMGGNTIYF	.	TRBJ1-3	TRBV28	.
TGTGCCAGCTCACGACTAGCGGTTCGGGACGAGCAGTACTTC	CASSRLAVRDEQYF	.	TRBJ2-7	TRBV18	TRBD2
TGTGCCATCTCGAAAGACAAGAGTGCCCAGTACTTC	CAISKDKSAQYF	.	TRBJ2-5	TRBV10-3	.
TGTGCCAGTAGTACCTACCCTCCCCGTTTGGCGGGAGACCCCTACGAGCAGTACTTC	CASSTYPPRLAGDPYEQYF	.	TRBJ2-7	TRBV19	TRBD2
TGTGCCAGCAGCTTGGCCAGAACAGGGGGTTACTTC	CASSLARTGGYF	.	TRBJ2-7	TRBV5-6	TRBD1
TGTGCCAGCTCACCACAGGGGTTTGAGGAAAAACTGTTTTTT	CASSPQGFEEKLFF	.	TRBJ1-4	TRBV18	.
TGTGCCAGCAGCTTTGGGCAGGCTAGCAATCAGCCCCAGCATTTT	CASSFGQASNQPQHF	.	TRBJ1-5	TRBV5-6	.
TGTGCCAGCAGGTATACTTTGGGACAGGGGGCTTACGAGCAGTACTTC	CASRYTLGQGAYEQYF	.	TRBJ2-7	TRBV28	TRBD1
TGTGCCAGCAGTGGTCGACAGGGTGGATACACTGAAGCTTTCTTT	CASSGRQGGYTEAFF	.	TRBJ1-1	TRBV28	TRBD1
TGTGCCAGCAGCCCTAGACAGCCTCCAAACCCCCAGCATTTT	CASSPRQPPNPQHF	.	TRBJ1-5	TRBV16	.
TGTGCCTGGAGGGGCCTAGCGGGAACCCCAGGTCCCAACACAGATACGCAGTATTTT	CAWRGLAGTPGPNTDTQYF	.	TRBJ2-3	TRBV30	TRBD2
TGTGCCATCAGTGAGTGGACAGCTAACTATGGCTACACCTTC	CAISEWTANYGYTF	.	TRBJ1-2	TRBV10-3	.
TGTGCCAGCAGCTTGAGGGCTATCGAGCGGGAGACCCAGTACTTC	CASSLRAIERETQYF	.	TRBJ2-5	TRBV7-8	.
TGTGCCAGCAGTTTAACGGCCAGGGCATCCGGCTACACCTTC	CASSLTARASGYTF	few	TRBJ1-2	TRBV28	.
TGTGCCAGTAGTATTCCGGGACAGGTGAATGGCTACACCTTC	CASSIPGQVNGYTF	.	TRBJ1-2	TRBV19	TRBD1
TGTGCCAGCAGCTTGGGGCGGGGGACTGAAGCTTTCTTT	CASSLGRGTEAFF	.	TRBJ1-1	TRBV5-6	.
TGCGCCAGCAGCCAAGACGGGACTAGCGGGAGAAGCCGAACGGGCGGGGAGCTGTTTTTT	CASSQDGTSGRSRTGGELFF	.	TRBJ2-2	TRBV4-3	TRBD2
TGTGCCAGCAGGGACAGGGGGGATACCGGGGAGCTGTTTTTT	CASRDRGDTGELFF	once	TRBJ2-2	TRBV4-2	TRBD1
TGTGCCAGCAGCGTAGTTTGGGACAGGGAGAGAGATACGCAGTATTTT	CASSVVWDRERDTQYF	.	TRBJ2-3	TRBV9	TRBD1
TGTGCCAGTAGTATGGGGCGGCTGAACACTGAAGCTTTCTTT	CASSMGRLNTEAFF	.	TRBJ1-1	TRBV19	.
TGTGCCAGCAGTGAATACAGGGACACTGAAGCTTTCTTT	CASSEYRDTEAFF	.	TRBJ1-1	TRBV2	.
TGTGCCAGCACCAGGACAGGGGGAGGGAAAAACACTGAAGCTTTCTTT	CASTRTGGGKNTEAFF	.	TRBJ1-1	TRBV5-6	TRBD1
TGTGCCAGCAGTGCCGACCGGGTCTTTACCTACGAGCAGTACTTC	CASSADRVFTYEQYF	few	TRBJ2-7	TRBV2	.
TGCAGCGTGTCGAAAACAGGGGGGGTAGAGACCCAGTACTTC	CSVSKTGGVETQYF	.	TRBJ2-5	TRBV29-1	.
TGTGCCAGCTATGATAGCGGGAGGGTCAGGAATGAGCAGTTCTTC	CASYDSGRVRNEQFF	medium-sized	TRBJ2-1	TRBV5-6	TRBD2
TGTGCCAGCAGTCCCCGACAGGGGGCGGGCAATGAGCAGTTCTTC	CASSPRQGAGNEQFF	.	TRBJ2-1	TRBV5-4	TRBD1
TGTGCCAGCAGCTTAAATGGACGGGGGGAGACCCAGTACTTC	CASSLNGRGETQYF	.	TRBJ2-5	TRBV7-2	.